These 32 T cell receptor beta chains came from one sample sequenced in a study of T cell changes during pregnancy in multiple sclerosis. Repertoires were generated with immunoSEQ multiplex PCR, while TCRdb's copy carries only in-frame clones and drops some. Among around 36,000 clones listed, roughly 92% were seen once. Sequencing used peripheral blood, obtained before pregnancy. The receptors here all came from a female donor with multiple sclerosis, enrolled in a pregnancy study.

The V call is TRBV7-9, the J call TRBJ2-3; maybe TRBD2 (5 bases). The CDR3 is made up of 15 amino acids. Trimming took 2 bases from V and 4 from J, leaving 13 bases between them. Germline values: CDR1 SEHNR, CDR2 FQNEAQ (reference sequence). CDR3 sequence: CASSLRNSVPDTQYF. The CDR3 nucleotides are TGTGCCAGCAGCTTACGCAATAGCGTGCCAGATACGCAGTATTTT.

This chain uses TRBV30 with TRBJ2-3, with TRBD1 as a possible D gene (6 bases). The CDR3 loop spans 15 amino acids. The V end lost 1 base, the J end lost 2 bases, and 13 bases lay between the germline ends. Germline V gives CDR1 GTSNPN, CDR2 SVGIG (reference sequence). CDR3 DNA sequence: TGTGCCTGGAGTGCCGGACAGAGTCCCACAGATACGCAGTATTTT. Translation: CAWSAGQSPTDTQYF. The whole variable domain, remainder taken from reference TRBV30 and TRBJ2-3, is SQTIHQWPATLVQPVGSPLSLECTVEGTSNPNLYWYRQAAGRGLQLLFYSVGIGQISSEVPQNLSASRPQDRQFILSSKKLLLSDSGFYLCAWSAGQSPTDTQYFGPGTRLTVL.

The chain joins TRBV6-1 to TRBJ2-5; D perhaps matches TRBD1 (7 bases). V was clipped by 10 bases and J by 1 base, with 19 bases between them. Germline CDR1 and CDR2: MNHNS and SASEGT. This CDR3 contains 15 residues. For the CDR3, the DNA is TGTGCCACCTGTTTGGAGGGGGCGCCCCAAGAGACCCAGTACTTC. It encodes CATCLEGAPQETQYF.

This chain joins TRBV7-2 and TRBJ2-4; 9 bases fit TRBD1. Trimming took 3 bases from V and 10 from J; bases not matched to a gene: 7. The germline gives CDR1 SGHTA, CDR2 FQGNSA. This CDR3 contains 14 residues. CDR3 coding DNA: TGTGCCAGCAGCTTGGGACAGGGAGAGCAGATTCAGTACTTC. This encodes CASSLGQGEQIQYF.

This clone has just a few counts. V gene TRBV30 combines with J gene TRBJ1-1, with 10 bases fitting TRBD1. Trimming cost V 3 bases and J 3 bases; bases outside gene matches: 1. This CDR3 has 13 amino acids. Germline CDR1 and CDR2: GTSNPN and SVGIG (reference sequence). DNA for the CDR3: TGTGCCTGGAGGGGACAGGGGCACACTGAAGCTTTCTTT. Translation gives CAWRGQGHTEAFF.

A single count supports this clone. The chain employs TRBV5-1 and TRBJ2-1, with TRBD2 matching over 10 bases. This CDR3 spans 15 amino acids. Germline loops: CDR1 SGHRS, CDR2 YFSETQ. J was trimmed by 7 bases and V by 3 bases; bases with no gene match: 7. The CDR3 sequence: CASSWLAGEYNEQFF. The CDR3 bases are TGCGCCAGCAGCTGGCTAGCGGGAGAATATAATGAGCAGTTCTTC. The variable domain in full, with the rest retrieved from reference TRBV5-1 and TRBJ2-1, is KAGVTQTPRYLIKTRGQQVTLSCSPISGHRSVSWYQQTPGQGLQFLFEYFSETQRNKGNFPGRFSGRQFSNSRSEMNVSTLELGDSALYLCASSWLAGEYNEQFFGPGTRLTVL.

The chain uses TRBV10-3 and TRBJ2-7; D may be TRBD1 (6 bases). The CDR3 extends over 14 amino acids. Trimming left V 2 bases short and J 7 bases short, with 15 bases between. Germline V gives CDR1 ENHRY, CDR2 SYGVKD. This CDR3 reads CAISEGAGVGEQYF. The CDR3 bases are TGTGCCATCAGTGAGGGGGCAGGGGTGGGGGAGCAGTACTTC.

This clone has only a few counts. The CDR3 DNA reads TGTGCCAGCAGTTTGACCGGGTTGAATGAAAAACTGTTTTTT. Translating gives CASSLTGLNEKLFF. This sequence joins TRBV28 and TRBJ1-4; D is unclear. Trimming left V 3 bases short and J 5 bases short, with 10 bases between. The CDR3 extends over 14 amino acids. The germline V gene has CDR1 MDHEN and CDR2 SYDVKM.

V usage is TRBV18 and J usage is TRBJ2-1, with TRBD2 as a possible D gene (7 bases). Germline V gene sequence: CDR1 KGHSH, CDR2 LQKENI. The CDR3 totals 14 residues. The germline V and J ends were trimmed by 2 bases and 11 bases, with 16 bases remaining between them. CDR3 region: CASSPKEGGTKQFF. The CDR3 nucleotides read TGTGCCAGCTCACCAAAGGAGGGAGGGACAAAGCAGTTCTTC.

The V and J genes are TRBV5-1 and TRBJ2-1, with a possible D match to TRBD1 (6 bases). V was cut by 4 bases and J by 5 bases, with 13 bases left in between. The CDR3 extends over 14 amino acids. Germline V gene data show CDR1 as SGHRS and CDR2 as YFSETQ. Written as DNA, the CDR3 is TGCGCCAGCAGCGACAGGAGTTACAACAATGAGCAGTTCTTC. It yields the protein CASSDRSYNNEQFF.

V is TRBV28 and J is TRBJ2-7; TRBD1 agrees at 10 bases. After removal of 8 bases from V and 9 bases from J, the junction contained 16 bases not matched to a gene. The CDR3 length is 15 residues. CDR1 is MDHEN and CDR2 is SYDVKM in the germline V gene. The DNA of the CDR3 is TGTGCCAGCGGAATTCACGGGACAGGGGTAAATGGGCAGTACTTC. This translates into CASGIHGTGVNGQYF.

The chain employs TRBV10-1 and TRBJ1-6; D remains ambiguous. This CDR3 has 12 amino acids. V gave up 3 bases and J gave up 8 bases, with 5 bases separating them. CDR1 and CDR2 from the germline V gene are WNHNN and SYGVQD (reference sequence). The CDR3 region has the DNA TGCGCCAGCAGTGACGGGGATTCACCCCTCCACTTT. It specifies CASSDGDSPLHF.

This rearrangement joins TRBV7-3 to TRBJ2-7; 11 bases fit TRBD1. Per the germline V gene, CDR1 is SGHTA and CDR2 is FQGTGA. The V gene end was trimmed by 4 bases and the J gene end by 1 base; junction bases not matched to a gene: 3. The CDR3 spans 15 residues. The CDR3 sequence is CASSWDRGVSYEQYF. CDR3 sequence (DNA): TGTGCCAGCAGCTGGGACAGGGGGGTATCCTACGAGCAGTACTTC.

A single count supports this clone. The chain joins TRBV4-1 to TRBJ1-5, with 8 bases fitting TRBD1. Germline CDR1 is MGHRA and CDR2 is YSYEKL. Trimming removed 3 bases from V and 5 bases from J; junction bases left unmatched: 6. The CDR3 is 15 amino acids. The chain's CDR3 is CASSQTGDIYQPQHF. DNA for the CDR3: TGCGCCAGCAGCCAGACAGGGGACATATATCAGCCCCAGCATTTT.

The V call is TRBV27, the J call TRBJ1-1, with 10 bases matching TRBD1. V shed 7 bases, J shed 3 bases, and the junction held 8 bases outside the gene matches. CDR3 length equals 15 residues. Germline-derived CDR1 and CDR2 are MNHEY and SMNVEV (reference sequence). The DNA for the CDR3 is TGTGCCAGCACCCAGGGGACAGGGGTGGACACTGAAGCTTTCTTT. It codes for CASTQGTGVDTEAFF.

The rearrangement links TRBV5-4 to TRBJ2-2; 14 bases are shared with TRBD2. V shed 0 bases and J 6 bases; nucleotides not matched to a gene: 1. The CDR3 extends over 16 amino acids. Germline CDR1 and CDR2: SGHNT and YYREEE (reference sequence). CDR3 in DNA: TGTGCCAGCAGCTTGGCGACTAGCGGGAGGGCCGGGGAGCTGTTTTTT. Its protein is CASSLATSGRAGELFF. Together with reference TRBV5-4 and TRBJ2-2, the CDR3 gives the full variable domain: ETGVTQSPTHLIKTRGQQVTLRCSSQSGHNTVSWYQQALGQGPQFIFQYYREEENGRGNFPPRFSGLQFPNYSSELNVNALELDDSALYLCASSLATSGRAGELFFGEGSRLTVL.

The CDR3 nucleotides read TGTGCCAGTAGTATGGGAGTGGGGGGGAAGGAGAGCGAGCAGTACTTC. Translated, it gives CASSMGVGGKESEQYF. The chain uses TRBV19 and TRBJ2-7; TRBD2 agrees at 7 bases. The V gene's germline CDR1 is LNHDA and CDR2 SQIVND (reference sequence). V shed 3 bases and J 6 bases; nucleotides not matched to a gene: 14. This CDR3 region has 16 residues.

This rearrangement joins TRBV5-1 to TRBJ1-1; 8 bases map to TRBD1. The germline gives CDR1 SGHRS, CDR2 YFSETQ. The CDR3 runs to 16 residues. Trimming at V came to 4 bases and at J to 2 bases, leaving 10 bases not matched to a gene. CDR3 amino acids: CASSPGQGSGNTEAFF. CDR3 coding DNA: TGCGCCAGCAGCCCAGGACAGGGTTCGGGAAACACTGAAGCTTTCTTT.

The rearrangement uses TRBV12-5 and TRBJ2-3; 9 nucleotides agree with TRBD2. The V segment lost 6 bases and the J segment 1 base; nucleotides outside the gene matches: 14. This CDR3 spans 18 amino acids. Germline-derived CDR1 and CDR2 are LGHNT and FRNRAP. The CDR3 is CASGPPGGAGGGTDTQYF. The DNA of the CDR3 is TGTGCTAGTGGCCCCCCCGGGGGAGCGGGAGGTGGCACAGATACGCAGTATTTT.

V and J are TRBV19 and TRBJ2-1, with D tentatively TRBD2 (5 bases). Trimming pared 4 bases from V and 5 bases from J, leaving 15 bases between. The CDR3 runs 15 residues. The germline V gene encodes CDR1 LNHDA and CDR2 SQIVND (reference sequence). The CDR3 sequence is CASSNPGLVDNEQFF. The CDR3 nucleotides read TGTGCCAGTAGTAACCCGGGATTAGTCGACAATGAGCAGTTCTTC.

This rearrangement joins TRBV5-6 to TRBJ1-2, with TRBD1 matching 9 bases. The V and J ends lost 4 bases and 5 bases, in that order; junction bases with no gene match: 6. Germline assignment: CDR1 SGHDT and CDR2 YYEEEE. There are 14 residues in the CDR3. CDR3 DNA: TGTGCCAGCAGCATAACAGGGGGCGGGTATGGCTACACCTTC. Its protein product is CASSITGGGYGYTF.

V and J are TRBV6-5 and TRBJ1-4; 9 bases are shared with TRBD1. Germline loops: CDR1 MNHEY, CDR2 SVGAGI. This CDR3 is 15 amino acids long. V gave up 0 bases and J gave up 5 bases; unmatched junction bases: 1. CDR3 sequence (DNA): TGTGCCAGCAGTTACTCGGGACAGGGCAATGAAAAACTGTTTTTT. Its protein product is CASSYSGQGNEKLFF.

This chain joins TRBV6-5 and TRBJ2-7; D is unresolved. The V end lost 4 bases, the J end lost 2 bases, and 3 bases lay between the germline ends. The CDR3 consists of 11 residues. Germline V gene lookup returns CDR1 MNHEY and CDR2 SVGAGI. In nucleotides, the CDR3 is TGTGCCAGCAGTTCCGCCTACGAGCAGTACTTC. Translation gives CASSSAYEQYF.

This chain connects TRBV6-1 to TRBJ2-7; a possible D gene is TRBD2 (6 bases). V was cut by 2 bases and J by 12 bases, with 23 bases left in between. The CDR3 length is 15 residues. Germline values: CDR1 MNHNS, CDR2 SASEGT. The CDR3 region has the DNA TGTGCCAGCAGTGAAACCACCTGGACTACAGACGTAGGGTACTTC. Its translation is CASSETTWTTDVGYF.

The chain has TRBV5-1 and TRBJ2-2; 11 bases are shared with TRBD1. Germline lookup yields CDR1 SGHRS and CDR2 YFSETQ. J gave up 7 bases and V 4 bases, and 6 bases lay outside the gene matches. The CDR3 is 15 amino acids. The CDR3 sequence: CASSTTGTGGGELFF. The CDR3 DNA follows: TGCGCCAGCAGCACAACCGGGACAGGGGGCGGGGAGCTGTTTTTT.

The chain uses TRBV28 and TRBJ2-7; D unclear. Per germline, CDR1 MDHEN and CDR2 SYDVKM. This CDR3 is built from 11 residues. CDR3 sequence: CAVTSNYEQYF. CDR3 coding DNA: TGTGCGGTAACAAGTAACTACGAGCAGTACTTC. The full variable domain, its missing parts supplied by reference TRBV28 and TRBJ2-7, is DVKVTQSSRYLVKRTGEKVFLECVQDMDHENMFWYRQDPGLGLRLIYFSYDVKMKEKGDIPEGYSVSREKKERFSLILESASTNQTSMYLCAVTSNYEQYFGPGTRLTVT.

This clone occurred a few times. The chain couples TRBV4-1 to TRBJ1-1; D unclear. CDR3 size: 13 residues. Germline lookup yields CDR1 MGHRA and CDR2 YSYEKL. V lost 6 bases, J lost 1 base, and 9 bases lay in between. CDR3 protein: CASSYGRNTEAFF. The CDR3 nucleotides are TGCGCCAGCAGTTACGGGAGGAACACTGAAGCTTTCTTT.

The chain links TRBV5-5 to TRBJ2-2; a weak D match, TRBD1 (6 bases). The germline gives CDR1 SGHKS, CDR2 YYEKEE (reference sequence). V lost 4 bases, J lost 3 bases, and 16 bases lay in between. The CDR3 runs 16 residues. CDR3 in DNA: TGTGCCAGCAGCGTCGAGGACAGACCCTACACCGGGGAGCTGTTTTTT. Translation: CASSVEDRPYTGELFF.

V usage is TRBV5-6 and J usage is TRBJ1-5, with TRBD1 as a possible D gene (5 bases). The CDR3 totals 15 residues. CDR1 is SGHDT and CDR2 is YYEEEE in the germline V gene. V dropped 0 bases and J dropped 7 bases, with 14 bases sitting between them. The CDR3 bases are TGTGCCAGCAGCTTGGGTATTCGGGGGATCCAGCCCCAGCATTTT. This sequence encodes CASSLGIRGIQPQHF. Full variable domain (rest looked up from reference TRBV5-6 and TRBJ1-5): DAGVTQSPTHLIKTRGQQVTLRCSPKSGHDTVSWYQQALGQGPQFIFQYYEEEERQRGNFPDRFSGHQFPNYSSELNVNALLLGDSALYLCASSLGIRGIQPQHFGDGTRLSIL.

The gene calls are TRBV5-1 and TRBJ2-1; 7 bases line up with TRBD2. The V gene's germline CDR1 is SGHRS and CDR2 YFSETQ. V lost 4 bases to trimming and J lost 1 base; unmatched junction nucleotides: 5. The CDR3 covers 15 residues. CDR3 nucleotide sequence: TGCGCCAGCAGCCCAGAAGCGGGATCCTACAATGAGCAGTTCTTC. Its protein is CASSPEAGSYNEQFF. Full variable domain (remainder filled in from reference TRBV5-1 and TRBJ2-1): KAGVTQTPRYLIKTRGQQVTLSCSPISGHRSVSWYQQTPGQGLQFLFEYFSETQRNKGNFPGRFSGRQFSNSRSEMNVSTLELGDSALYLCASSPEAGSYNEQFFGPGTRLTVL.

CDR3: CASSRQGSIVDQPQHF. The CDR3 nucleotides read TGTGCCAGCAGCCGACAGGGGTCCATAGTAGATCAGCCCCAGCATTTT. The rearrangement links TRBV5-5 to TRBJ1-5; 8 bases are a match to TRBD1. The CDR3 totals 16 residues. Trimming removed 4 bases from V and 5 bases from J; junction bases left unmatched: 11. In germline, CDR1 is SGHKS, CDR2 YYEKEE (reference sequence).

CDR3 sequence: CAWSVGHSDEQFF. The CDR3 region has the DNA TGTGCCTGGAGTGTAGGACATTCCGATGAGCAGTTCTTC. This sequence joins TRBV30 and TRBJ2-1; tentatively, D is TRBD1 (5 bases). Germline V gives CDR1 GTSNPN, CDR2 SVGIG (reference sequence). The CDR3 extends over 13 amino acids. Between the trimmed V and J ends, which lost 0 bases and 8 bases, there was a span of 11 bases.